This T cell receptor beta chain was recovered during a study of cytomegalovirus exposure and HLA in healthy donors. In the PCR, 60 Vbeta and 13 Jbeta primers were used. Assay: immunoSEQ multiplex PCR; the TCRdb copy retains only in-frame clones and omits some. The sample has 300,000 or so clones, approximately 84% seen once. Note on this clone: Its antigen is undetermined.

Findings and limits, study-wide: Among TCR beta chains of equal frequency, HLA-associated ones were more clonally expanded in a later analysis.

Specimen: PBMCs. The receptor comes from a woman in her thirties or forties in good health and CMV-seropositive.

The CDR3 spells CASSLGAGHSPLHF. The CDR3 bases are TGTGCCAGCAGTTTAGGGGCAGGGCACTCACCCCTCCACTTT. The rearrangement joins TRBV28 to TRBJ1-6, with D possibly matching TRBD1 (5 bases). V was shortened by 2 bases and J by 10 bases, with 12 bases between the two germline ends. The CDR3 loop spans 14 amino acids. Germline CDR1 MDHEN, CDR2 SYDVKM.